Each of the 4 T cell receptor beta chains below was sequenced from the same sample in a study of beta chain features in type 1 diabetes. The entirety of the isolated RNA underwent reverse transcription, so expressed TCRB transcripts were sequenced. The data were produced by immunoSEQ multiplex PCR, yet TCRdb's version contains in-frame clones alone and is incomplete. The sample has roughly 370,000 clones, around 13% seen once; the top ten hold about 0.04%. Sample: naive CD4+ T cells from blood. These receptors were collected from a man aged 25 to 45 in good health.

The V gene is TRBV9, the J gene TRBJ1-2; D may be TRBD1 (6 bases). Germline CDR1 reads SGDLS; CDR2 reads YYNGEE. V was clipped by 0 bases and J by 3 bases, with 12 bases between them. The CDR3 spans 15 residues. The CDR3 spells CASSVGDTRDYGYTF. CDR3 in DNA: TGTGCCAGCAGCGTAGGGGACACTCGGGACTATGGCTACACCTTC.

Regarding this clone: Distinct nucleotide sequences in the sample also encode this CDR3. The chain links TRBV10-3 to TRBJ2-5, with D unclear. CDR3 length: 12 amino acids. V gave up 5 bases and J gave up 2 bases, with 6 bases separating them. Germline V gives CDR1 ENHRY, CDR2 SYGVKD. This chain's CDR3 is CAISLSQETQYF. CDR3 nucleotides: TGTGCCATCAGTCTATCGCAAGAGACCCAGTACTTC.

This clone has just a few counts. This chain uses TRBV7-2 with TRBJ1-1, with D possibly TRBD1 on 6 matching bases. CDR3 length: 13 residues. Trimming took off 10 bases at V and 1 base at J, with 13 bases between the two ends. Germline V gives CDR1 SGHTA, CDR2 FQGNSA. Here the CDR3 DNA reads TGTGCCACCGCCAGGGGTTGGAACACTGAAGCTTTCTTT. It specifies CATARGWNTEAFF.

The chain combines TRBV4-3 with TRBJ2-3, with 8 bases matching TRBD1. After removal of 1 base from V and 1 base from J, the junction contained 7 bases not matched to a gene. CDR3 length equals 17 residues. The germline V gene has CDR1 LGHNA and CDR2 YSLEER. CDR3 protein: CASSQAVDRGGTDTQYF. CDR3 nucleotide sequence: TGCGCCAGCAGCCAAGCCGTAGACAGGGGTGGCACAGATACGCAGTATTTT.